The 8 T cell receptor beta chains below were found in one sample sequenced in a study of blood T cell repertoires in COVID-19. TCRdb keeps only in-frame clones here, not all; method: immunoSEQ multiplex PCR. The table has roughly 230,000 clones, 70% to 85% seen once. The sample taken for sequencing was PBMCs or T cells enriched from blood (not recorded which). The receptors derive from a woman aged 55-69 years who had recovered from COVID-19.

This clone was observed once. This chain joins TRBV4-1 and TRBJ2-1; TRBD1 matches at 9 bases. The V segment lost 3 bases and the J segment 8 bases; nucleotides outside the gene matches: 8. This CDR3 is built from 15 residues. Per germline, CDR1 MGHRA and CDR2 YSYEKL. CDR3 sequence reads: CASSQTGQGRDEQFF. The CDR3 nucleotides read TGCGCCAGCAGCCAGACGGGACAGGGTCGGGATGAGCAGTTCTTC.

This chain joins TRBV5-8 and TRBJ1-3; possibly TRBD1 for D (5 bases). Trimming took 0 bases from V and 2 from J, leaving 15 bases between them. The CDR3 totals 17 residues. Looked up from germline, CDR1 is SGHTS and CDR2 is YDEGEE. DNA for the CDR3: TGTGCCAGCAGCTTGGCCGGGGGGAGATTCGCTGGAAACACCATATATTTT. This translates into CASSLAGGRFAGNTIYF. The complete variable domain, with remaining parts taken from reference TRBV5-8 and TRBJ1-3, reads EAGVTQSPTHLIKTRGQQATLRCSPISGHTSVYWYQQALGLGLQFLLWYDEGEERNRGNFPPRFSGRQFPNYSSELNVNALELEDSALYLCASSLAGGRFAGNTIYFGEGSWLTVV.

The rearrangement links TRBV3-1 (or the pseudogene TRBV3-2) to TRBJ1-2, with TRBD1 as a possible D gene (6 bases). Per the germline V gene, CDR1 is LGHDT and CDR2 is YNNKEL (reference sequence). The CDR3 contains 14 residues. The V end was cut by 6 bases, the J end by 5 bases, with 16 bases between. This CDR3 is CASRSPQGPYGYTF. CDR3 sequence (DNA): TGTGCCAGCAGGTCACCACAGGGCCCGTATGGCTACACCTTC.

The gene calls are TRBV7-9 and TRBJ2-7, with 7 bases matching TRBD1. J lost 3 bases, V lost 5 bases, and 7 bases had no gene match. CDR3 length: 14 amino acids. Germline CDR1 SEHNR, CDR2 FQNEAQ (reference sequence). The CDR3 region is CASSPGQWIYEQYF. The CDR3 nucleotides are TGTGCCAGCAGCCCGGGACAGTGGATCTACGAGCAGTACTTC.

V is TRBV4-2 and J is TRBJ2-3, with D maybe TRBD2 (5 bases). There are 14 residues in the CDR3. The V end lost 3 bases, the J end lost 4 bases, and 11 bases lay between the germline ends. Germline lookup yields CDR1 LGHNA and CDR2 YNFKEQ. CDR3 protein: CASSQWRSADTQYF. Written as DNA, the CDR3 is TGTGCCAGCAGCCAGTGGAGGAGCGCAGATACGCAGTATTTT.

The CDR3 DNA follows: TGTGCCAGCAGCTTAGATCGCAGGGGGAACGAGCAGTACTTC. It encodes CASSLDRRGNEQYF. This rearrangement joins TRBV7-2 to TRBJ2-7, with 7 bases matching TRBD1. CDR1 and CDR2 (germline): SGHTA, FQGNSA. The CDR3 consists of 14 residues. The V segment lost 1 base and the J segment 5 bases; nucleotides outside the gene matches: 5.

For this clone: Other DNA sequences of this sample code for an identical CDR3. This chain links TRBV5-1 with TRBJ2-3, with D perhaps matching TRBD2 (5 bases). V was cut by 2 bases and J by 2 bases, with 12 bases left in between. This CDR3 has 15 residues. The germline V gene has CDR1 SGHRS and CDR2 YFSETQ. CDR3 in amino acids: CASSFSGGFTDTQYF. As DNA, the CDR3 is TGCGCCAGCAGCTTCAGTGGCGGGTTCACAGATACGCAGTATTTT. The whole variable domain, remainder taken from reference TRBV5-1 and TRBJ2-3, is KAGVTQTPRYLIKTRGQQVTLSCSPISGHRSVSWYQQTPGQGLQFLFEYFSETQRNKGNFPGRFSGRQFSNSRSEMNVSTLELGDSALYLCASSFSGGFTDTQYFGPGTRLTVL.

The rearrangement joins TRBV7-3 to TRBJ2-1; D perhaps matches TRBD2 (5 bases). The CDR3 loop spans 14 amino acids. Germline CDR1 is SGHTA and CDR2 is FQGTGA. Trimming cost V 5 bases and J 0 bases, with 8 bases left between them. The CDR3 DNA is TGTGCCAGCAGCCCCGACTACTCCTACAATGAGCAGTTCTTC. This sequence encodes CASSPDYSYNEQFF.